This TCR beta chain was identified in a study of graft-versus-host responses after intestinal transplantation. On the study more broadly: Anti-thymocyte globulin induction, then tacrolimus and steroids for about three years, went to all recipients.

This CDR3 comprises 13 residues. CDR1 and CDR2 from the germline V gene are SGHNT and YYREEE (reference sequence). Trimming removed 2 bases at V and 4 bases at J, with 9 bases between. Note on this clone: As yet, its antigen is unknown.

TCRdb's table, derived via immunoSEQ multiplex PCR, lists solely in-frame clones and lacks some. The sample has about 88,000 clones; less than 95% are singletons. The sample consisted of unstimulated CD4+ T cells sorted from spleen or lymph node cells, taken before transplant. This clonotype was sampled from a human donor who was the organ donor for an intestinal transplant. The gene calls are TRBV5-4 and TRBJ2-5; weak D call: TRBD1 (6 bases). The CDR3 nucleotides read TGTGCCAGCAGCTTCGTACAGGGAGAGACCCAGTACTTC. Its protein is CASSFVQGETQYF.